This T cell receptor beta chain was captured by sequencing in a study of CD8+ T cells in alopecia areata. Study-wide results and limits: Sequencing of scalp samples also captures resident alphabeta T cells of normal skin. Clonality was higher in lesional than normal scalp, especially in alopecia totalis/universalis.

Note on this clone: Its antigen is unidentified. The same CDR3 can be traced to other DNA sequences in this sample.

In each case, RNA was isolated and then reverse transcribed into cDNA as the sequencing template. Generated by immunoSEQ multiplex PCR, the TCRdb table keeps only in-frame clones and is missing some. Of roughly 150,000 clones listed, 45% to 60% are singletons. The source is a human donor in good health. Sequencing was performed on CD4+ T cells sorted from blood.

The CDR3, as DNA: TGCAGTGCTAGCAGTGGATATGGCTACACCTTC. Translation: CSASSGYGYTF. The chain joins TRBV20-1 to TRBJ1-2; D ambiguous. V lost 3 bases, J lost 5 bases, and 7 bases lay in between. Germline V lookup: CDR1 DFQATT, CDR2 SNEGSKA (reference sequence). CDR3 length: 11 amino acids.